Below, 3 T cell receptor beta chains from the same sample are listed, as sequenced in a study of blood T cell repertoires in COVID-19. Sequencing used immunoSEQ multiplex PCR; TCRdb keeps in-frame clones, though not all of them. The sample carries about 150,000 clones, roughly 80% recorded once. Sample: peripheral blood. These receptors were taken from a woman aged 40 to 55 with active or convalescent COVID-19.

Notes on this clone: Relative to the germline gene, one junction end is altered; a read error may explain this. The chain has TRBV7-7 and TRBJ2-5, with 8 bases that match TRBD1. The germline CDR1 and CDR2 sequences are SSHAT and FNYEAQ (reference sequence). The CDR3 extends over 15 amino acids. CDR3 loop: CASRPDRAPSGTQYF. The DNA for the CDR3 is TGTGCTAGCAGGCCGGACAGGGCCCCCTCGGGGACCCAGTACTTC.

The V call is TRBV15, the J call TRBJ1-2; D is unclear. V lost 5 bases and J 2 bases, leaving 12 bases between the germline ends. The germline gives CDR1 LNHNV, CDR2 YYDKDF (reference sequence). The CDR3 is made up of 14 amino acids. The CDR3 DNA sequence: TGTGCCACCAGCCATGTAACGGGGAACTATGGCTACACCTTC. This translates into CATSHVTGNYGYTF.

The chain has TRBV9 and TRBJ1-3; D is ambiguous. In germline, CDR1 is SGDLS, CDR2 YYNGEE. The CDR3 is made up of 14 amino acids. The ends were cut back, 0 bases at V and 1 base at J, with 5 bases in the middle. The CDR3 DNA reads TGTGCCAGCAGCGTAGACCGGTCTGGAAACACCATATATTTT. Residues: CASSVDRSGNTIYF.